The next 23 T cell receptor beta chains were all read from a single sample in a study of T cell responses to AZD1222 COVID-19 vaccine. Produced via immunoSEQ multiplex PCR; TCRdb's table is partial and in-frame only. The repertoire holds about 150,000 clones, with 75% to 95% as singletons. The specimen was peripheral blood, collected on day 0 of AZD1222 vaccination. Receptors originate from an adult in good health.

The chain joins TRBV11-2 to TRBJ1-1; TRBD1 aligns across 7 bases. Germline lookup yields CDR1 SGHAT and CDR2 FQNNGV. J lost 5 bases, V lost 3 bases, and 15 bases had no gene match. CDR3 length equals 17 residues. The CDR3 spells CASSFTTGTVRRTEAFF. The CDR3 region has the DNA TGTGCCAGCAGCTTTACGACCGGGACAGTACGAAGGACTGAAGCTTTCTTT. Supplemented by reference TRBV11-2 and TRBJ1-1, the full variable domain reads EAGVAQSPRYKIIEKRQSVAFWCNPISGHATLYWYQQILGQGPKLLIQFQNNGVVDDSQLPKDRFSAERLKGVDSTLKIQPAKLEDSAVYLCASSFTTGTVRRTEAFFGQGTRLTVV.

This clone showed up just a few times. The chain joins TRBV24-1 to TRBJ2-3; 10 bases fit TRBD1. The CDR3 sequence is 17 residues long. Germline V gene data show CDR1 as KGHDR and CDR2 as SFDVKD. V shed 4 bases, J shed 6 bases, and the junction held 12 bases outside the gene matches. CDR3 DNA sequence: TGTGCCACCAGTGAGCCCCCCGGGACAGGGGTAGCCGATACGCAGTATTTT. Its protein product is CATSEPPGTGVADTQYF.

The V gene is TRBV5-1, the J gene TRBJ2-1; 13 positions match TRBD2. Per germline, CDR1 SGHRS and CDR2 YFSETQ. CDR3 size: 16 residues. V shed 6 bases, J shed 0 bases, and the junction held 3 bases outside the gene matches. The CDR3 nucleotides are TGCGCCAGCACCCGGACTAGCGGGAGCTCCTACAATGAGCAGTTCTTC. Encoded protein: CASTRTSGSSYNEQFF.

The chain is built from TRBV28 and TRBJ2-7, with 7 positions matching TRBD1. Germline V gives CDR1 MDHEN, CDR2 SYDVKM. The CDR3 covers 13 residues. V trimming: 6 bases; J trimming: 2 bases; junction bases outside the gene matches: 4. The DNA of the CDR3 is TGTGCCAGCAGGCTGGGACAGACCTACGAGCAGTACTTC. It is translated as CASRLGQTYEQYF.

The gene calls are TRBV6-5 and TRBJ1-5; unclear D gene. The CDR3 contains 14 residues. Germline-derived CDR1 and CDR2 are MNHEY and SVGAGI. Deletions cut 6 bases from V and 3 bases from J, with 12 bases between. The CDR3 sequence is CASSSERDNQPQHF. The CDR3 bases are TGTGCCAGCAGCTCGGAAAGGGACAATCAGCCCCAGCATTTT.

The V and J genes are TRBV14 and TRBJ1-2; perhaps TRBD1 as D (6 bases). Germline V gives CDR1 SGHDN, CDR2 FVKESK. Trimming removed 5 bases at V and 4 bases at J, with 17 bases between. CDR3 length equals 15 residues. CDR3 region: CASSANTGSGYGYTF. CDR3 coding DNA: TGTGCCAGCAGCGCAAACACAGGGTCGGGCTATGGCTACACCTTC. Full variable domain (outside the CDR3, taken from reference TRBV14 and TRBJ1-2): EAGVTQFPSHSVIEKGQTVTLRCDPISGHDNLYWYRRVMGKEIKFLLHFVKESKQDESGMPNNRFLAERTGGTYSTLKVQPAELEDSGVYFCASSANTGSGYGYTFGSGTRLTVV.

The chain has TRBV5-4 and TRBJ1-1; D gene ambiguous. CDR3 size: 14 residues. Trimming shortened V by 0 bases and J by 7 bases, and 13 bases separated the two germline ends. Per germline, CDR1 SGHNT and CDR2 YYREEE (reference sequence). The CDR3 reads CASSLVAGIDEAFF. The CDR3 DNA follows: TGTGCCAGCAGCTTGGTAGCGGGGATTGATGAAGCTTTCTTT.

V usage is TRBV9 and J usage is TRBJ2-1; no clear D. CDR1 is SGDLS, CDR2 YYNGEE, per germline. This CDR3 contains 15 residues. Between the trimmed V and J ends, which lost 4 bases and 2 bases, there was a span of 13 bases. The CDR3 protein is CASSPLVGTYNEQFF. CDR3 coding DNA: TGTGCCAGCAGCCCCCTAGTGGGGACCTACAATGAGCAGTTCTTC. The full variable domain, its missing parts supplied by reference TRBV9 and TRBJ2-1, is DSGVTQTPKHLITATGQRVTLRCSPRSGDLSVYWYQQSLDQGLQFLIQYYNGEERAKGNILERFSAQQFPDLHSELNLSSLELGDSALYFCASSPLVGTYNEQFFGPGTRLTVL.

The V gene is TRBV28, the J gene TRBJ1-2, with 7 bases that match TRBD1. This CDR3 is built from 13 residues. V lost 5 bases and J lost 7; bases outside the gene matches: 7. CDR1 MDHEN and CDR2 SYDVKM come from the germline V gene. As DNA, the CDR3 is TGTGCCAGCAGTACGACAGGGAGTCTTGGCTACACCTTC. Residues: CASSTTGSLGYTF.

This clone appeared once. The chain uses TRBV5-4 and TRBJ2-7, with TRBD2 matching 7 bases. J gave up 3 bases and V 0 bases, and 9 bases lay outside the gene matches. CDR3 length: 16 residues. Germline lookup yields CDR1 SGHNT and CDR2 YYREEE (reference sequence). The CDR3 loop reads CASSLAGGGIGYEQYF. The CDR3, as DNA: TGTGCCAGCAGCTTGGCCGGGGGAGGGATAGGCTACGAGCAGTACTTC.

This clone was detected only once. This chain connects TRBV6-6 to TRBJ1-5; D unresolved. CDR3 size: 14 residues. Per germline, CDR1 MNHNY and CDR2 SVGAGI (reference sequence). With 8 bases removed from V and 4 bases from J, the gap between germline ends came to 15 bases. CDR3 sequence (DNA): TGTGCCAGCGTCACGGGGTCTTCTAATCAGCCCCAGCATTTT. Its protein product is CASVTGSSNQPQHF.

This rearrangement joins TRBV18 to TRBJ1-1; no reliable D call. The length of the CDR3 is 13 residues. V gave up 6 bases and J gave up 2 bases, with 10 bases separating them. Germline CDR1 KGHSH, CDR2 LQKENI. CDR3 nucleotide sequence: TGTGCCAGCTCTACAGCTAGAAACACTGAAGCTTTCTTT. Amino acid sequence: CASSTARNTEAFF.

CDR3 residues: CASSRDTYEQYF. The DNA of the CDR3 is TGTGCCAGCAGCCGGGACACTTACGAGCAGTACTTC. This rearrangement joins TRBV11-2 to TRBJ2-7, with D perhaps TRBD1 (6 bases). Trimming pared 5 bases from V and 4 bases from J, leaving 9 bases between. Germline V gene data show CDR1 as SGHAT and CDR2 as FQNNGV. This CDR3 region has 12 residues.

The gene calls are TRBV6-5 and TRBJ1-5; D remains unclear. The germline CDR1 and CDR2 sequences are MNHEY and SVGAGI. The V end was cut by 0 bases, the J end by 3 bases, with 9 bases between. The CDR3 runs 15 residues. CDR3 loop: CASSYSAGNNQPQHF. The CDR3 nucleotides are TGTGCCAGCAGTTACTCGGCGGGGAACAATCAGCCCCAGCATTTT.

The chain employs TRBV6-6 and TRBJ2-2; the match to TRBD1 covers 7 bases. The CDR3 has 16 residues. Per germline, CDR1 MNHNY and CDR2 SVGAGI (reference sequence). V shed 5 bases and J 1 base; nucleotides not matched to a gene: 7. The DNA for the CDR3 is TGTGCCAGCAGTCGACAGGGAAGTAAGAACACCGGGGAGCTGTTTTTT. This translates into CASSRQGSKNTGELFF.

J is TRBJ2-3 and V is TRBV5-6; D assignment may be TRBD1 or TRBD2 (5 bases each). The CDR3 extends over 14 amino acids. The germline gives CDR1 SGHDT, CDR2 YYEEEE. V was shortened by 3 bases and J by 5 bases, with 13 bases between the two germline ends. CDR3 loop: CASSWGYLGDTQYF. The CDR3 DNA reads TGTGCCAGCAGCTGGGGGTATCTGGGAGATACGCAGTATTTT.

As DNA, the CDR3 is TGTGCCAGCAGTTTATCCGTTGCGGGACAGGGGGCTCGTGGCTACACCTTC. Translation: CASSLSVAGQGARGYTF. The chain combines TRBV28 with TRBJ1-2; TRBD1 agrees at 12 bases. CDR3 length equals 17 residues. Germline V gene sequence: CDR1 MDHEN, CDR2 SYDVKM. V was clipped by 1 base and J by 7 bases; unmatched bases: 10.

The chain links TRBV4-1 to TRBJ1-2; no definite D call. The CDR3 runs 14 residues. V lost 2 bases, J lost 4 bases, and 11 bases lay in between. Germline V CDR1 and CDR2: MGHRA, YSYEKL. The CDR3 protein is CASSQILVSYGYTF. The CDR3 DNA is TGCGCCAGCAGCCAAATTTTAGTCAGCTATGGCTACACCTTC.

V gene TRBV5-6 combines with J gene TRBJ1-1, with D possibly matching TRBD1 (5 bases). CDR3 size: 14 residues. V shed 4 bases and J shed 1 base, with 11 bases lying between them. Germline loops: CDR1 SGHDT, CDR2 YYEEEE. In DNA form, the CDR3 reads TGTGCCAGCAGCCGAGGGACGCCGAACACTGAAGCTTTCTTT. Encoded protein: CASSRGTPNTEAFF. The full variable domain, rest sourced from reference TRBV5-6 and TRBJ1-1, is DAGVTQSPTHLIKTRGQQVTLRCSPKSGHDTVSWYQQALGQGPQFIFQYYEEEERQRGNFPDRFSGHQFPNYSSELNVNALLLGDSALYLCASSRGTPNTEAFFGQGTRLTVV.

This clone was recorded once. This rearrangement joins TRBV3-1 (or the pseudogene TRBV3-2) to TRBJ2-4; no reliable D call. The CDR3 consists of 16 residues. Deletions cut 3 bases from V and 1 base from J, with 13 bases between. CDR1 is LGHDT, CDR2 YNNKEL, per germline (reference sequence). CDR3: CASSHSILSAKNIQYF. CDR3 coding DNA: TGTGCCAGCAGCCACTCCATTCTATCCGCCAAAAACATTCAGTACTTC.

This chain links TRBV3-1 (or the pseudogene TRBV3-2) with TRBJ1-2; no clear D gene. The CDR3 spans 11 residues. CDR1 and CDR2 from the germline V gene are LGHDT and YNNKEL (reference sequence). V gave up 1 base and J gave up 4 bases, with 1 base separating them. CDR3 amino acids: CASSQAYGYTF. In DNA form, the CDR3 reads TGTGCCAGCAGCCAAGCCTATGGCTACACCTTC.

This clone was counted a single time. The chain joins TRBV5-6 to TRBJ2-7, with 10 bases aligning to TRBD2. Germline-derived CDR1 and CDR2 are SGHDT and YYEEEE. The V and J ends lost 2 bases and 3 bases, in that order; junction bases with no gene match: 11. CDR3 length: 17 amino acids. In nucleotides, the CDR3 is TGTGCCAGCAGCTTTTTCTGGAGCGGGAGGGTTCTCTACGAGCAGTACTTC. As protein: CASSFFWSGRVLYEQYF.

The chain links TRBV5-1 to TRBJ1-1; perhaps TRBD1 as D (5 bases). This CDR3 has 17 residues. Germline V gives CDR1 SGHRS, CDR2 YFSETQ. V was clipped by 5 bases and J by 5 bases, with 25 bases between them. The CDR3 reads CASRFLSGGGAHTEAFF. As DNA, the CDR3 is TGCGCCAGCAGATTTTTGTCGGGTGGAGGGGCGCATACTGAAGCTTTCTTT.